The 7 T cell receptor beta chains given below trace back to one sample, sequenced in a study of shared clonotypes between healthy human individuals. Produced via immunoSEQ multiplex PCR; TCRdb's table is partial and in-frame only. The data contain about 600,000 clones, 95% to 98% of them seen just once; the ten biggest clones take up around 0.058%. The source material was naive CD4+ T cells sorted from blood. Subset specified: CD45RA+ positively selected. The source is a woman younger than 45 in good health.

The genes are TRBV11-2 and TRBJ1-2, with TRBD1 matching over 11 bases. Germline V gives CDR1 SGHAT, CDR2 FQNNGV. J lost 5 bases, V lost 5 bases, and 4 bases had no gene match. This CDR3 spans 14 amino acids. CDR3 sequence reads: CASSGGQGEYGYTF. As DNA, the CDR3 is TGTGCCAGCAGCGGGGGACAGGGGGAATATGGCTACACCTTC.

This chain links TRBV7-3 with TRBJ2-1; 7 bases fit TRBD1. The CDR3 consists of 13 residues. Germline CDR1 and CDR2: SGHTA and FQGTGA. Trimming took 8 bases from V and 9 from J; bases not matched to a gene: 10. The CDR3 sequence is CASGQVTGSEQFF. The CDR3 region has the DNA TGTGCCAGCGGTCAAGTGACAGGGTCTGAGCAGTTCTTC. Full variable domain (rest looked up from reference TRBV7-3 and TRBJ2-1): GAGVSQTPSNKVTEKGKYVELRCDPISGHTALYWYRQSLGQGPEFLIYFQGTGAADDSGLPNDRFFAVRPEGSVSTLKIQRTERGDSAVYLCASGQVTGSEQFFGPGTRLTVL.

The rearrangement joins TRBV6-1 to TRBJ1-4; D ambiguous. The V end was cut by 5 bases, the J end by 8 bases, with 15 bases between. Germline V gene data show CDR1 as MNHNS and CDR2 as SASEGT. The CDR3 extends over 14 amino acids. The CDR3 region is CASSLGSSGEKLFF. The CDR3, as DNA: TGTGCCAGCAGTCTAGGCAGCTCGGGGGAAAAACTGTTTTTT.

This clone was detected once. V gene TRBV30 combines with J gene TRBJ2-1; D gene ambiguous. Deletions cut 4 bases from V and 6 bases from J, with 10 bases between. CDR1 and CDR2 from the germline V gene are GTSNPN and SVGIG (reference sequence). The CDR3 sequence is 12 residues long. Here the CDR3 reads CAWTRRFNEQFF. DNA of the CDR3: TGTGCCTGGACCCGACGGTTCAATGAGCAGTTCTTC.

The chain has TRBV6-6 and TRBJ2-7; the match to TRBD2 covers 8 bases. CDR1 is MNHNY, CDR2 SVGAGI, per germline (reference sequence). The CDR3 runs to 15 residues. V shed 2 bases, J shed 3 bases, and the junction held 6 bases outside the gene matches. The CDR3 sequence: CASSYSTSGNYEQYF. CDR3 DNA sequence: TGTGCCAGCAGTTACAGTACTAGCGGAAACTACGAGCAGTACTTC.

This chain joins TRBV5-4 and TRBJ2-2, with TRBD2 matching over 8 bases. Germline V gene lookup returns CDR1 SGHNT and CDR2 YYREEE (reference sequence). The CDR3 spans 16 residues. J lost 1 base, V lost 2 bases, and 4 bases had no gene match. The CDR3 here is CASSFGLAENTGELFF. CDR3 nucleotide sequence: TGTGCCAGCAGCTTTGGACTAGCTGAGAACACCGGGGAGCTGTTTTTT.

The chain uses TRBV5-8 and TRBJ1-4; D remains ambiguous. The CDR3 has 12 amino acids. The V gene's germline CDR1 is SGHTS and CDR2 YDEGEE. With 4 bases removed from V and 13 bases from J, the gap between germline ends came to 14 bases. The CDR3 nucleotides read TGTGCCAGCAGCCCATACACCGGGCCACTGTTTTTT. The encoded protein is CASSPYTGPLFF. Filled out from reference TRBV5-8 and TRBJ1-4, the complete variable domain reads EAGVTQSPTHLIKTRGQQATLRCSPISGHTSVYWYQQALGLGLQFLLWYDEGEERNRGNFPPRFSGRQFPNYSSELNVNALELEDSALYLCASSPYTGPLFFGSGTQLSVL.